This TCR beta chain was obtained from a study of a mutant IDH1 vaccine in newly diagnosed glioma. Overall study: The treated group averaged 40.4 years old and was around 60% male, roughly 38% female.

Details on this clone: Its antigen is not known.

Described time point: week 11, during vaccination. Alongside topical imiquimod, each dose of vaccine comprised 300 ug of mutant IDH1 20-mer peptide. This CDR3 region has 14 residues. Trimming removed 5 bases from V and 5 bases from J; junction bases left unmatched: 3. CDR1 is MDHEN, CDR2 SYDVKM, per germline. TCRdb's copy holds only in-frame clones and misses some; the assay was immunoSEQ multiplex PCR. The sample has some 130,000 clones, about four fifths seen once. The chain carries TRBV28 and TRBJ2-7, with TRBD2 identical over 13 bases. The sequences come from PBMCs, collected from a glioma patient whose treatment included an IDH1 peptide vaccine. The receptor comes from a man aged 40-50 years with glioma. CDR3 DNA sequence: TGTGCCAGCAGTCCAACTAGCGGGAGGGACGAGCAGTACTTC. Residues: CASSPTSGRDEQYF.